These 11 T cell receptor beta chains were sequenced from one sample in a study of OX40 agonist ivuxolimab in advanced cancers. Profiling relied on immunoSEQ multiplex PCR, and the TCRdb table lists in-frame clones only, not all of them. The sample includes about 36,000 clones, approximately 80% of them seen just once. This specimen was CD4+ or CD8+ T cells sorted from blood, taken in a trial of the OX40 agonist ivuxolimab. These receptors came from an adult with an advanced solid tumor such as melanoma, head and neck, liver or kidney cancer.

V and J are TRBV5-1 and TRBJ1-3, with 8 bases matching TRBD1. Germline assignment: CDR1 SGHRS and CDR2 YFSETQ. V dropped 0 bases and J dropped 2; count of bases not matched to a gene: 10. CDR3 length equals 18 residues. The CDR3 here is CASSLVGTDRGTGNTIYF. The CDR3 bases are TGCGCCAGCAGCTTGGTGGGGACAGACAGGGGAACTGGAAACACCATATATTTT. The full variable domain, in which reference TRBV5-1 and TRBJ1-3 provide the parts outside the CDR3, is KAGVTQTPRYLIKTRGQQVTLSCSPISGHRSVSWYQQTPGQGLQFLFEYFSETQRNKGNFPGRFSGRQFSNSRSEMNVSTLELGDSALYLCASSLVGTDRGTGNTIYFGEGSWLTVV.

This clone has a handful of counts. J is TRBJ1-1 and V is TRBV6-5; D ambiguous. The V end lost 7 bases, the J end lost 2 bases, and 14 bases lay between the germline ends. The germline V gene has CDR1 MNHEY and CDR2 SVGAGI. This CDR3 spans 14 amino acids. CDR3 in amino acids: CASKRSGRNTEAFF. In nucleotides, the CDR3 is TGTGCCAGCAAAAGGTCGGGGAGAAACACTGAAGCTTTCTTT.

The genes are TRBV4-1 and TRBJ2-3; perhaps D is TRBD1 or TRBD2 (6 bases each). The CDR3 loop spans 16 amino acids. The germline V and J ends were trimmed by 2 bases and 0 bases, with 12 bases remaining between them. Germline assignment: CDR1 MGHRA and CDR2 YSYEKL. CDR3 DNA sequence: TGCGCCAGCAGCCAATCGACGGGGGCTAGCACAGATACGCAGTATTTT. It is translated as CASSQSTGASTDTQYF.

This chain joins TRBV25-1 and TRBJ1-1; D uncertain. CDR3 length: 13 amino acids. CDR1 is MGHDK, CDR2 SYGVNS, per germline. The V end was cut by 2 bases, the J end by 5 bases, with 9 bases between. This chain's CDR3 is CASSEVGLTEAFF. CDR3 in DNA: TGTGCCAGCAGTGAAGTTGGCCTTACTGAAGCTTTCTTT. The variable domain in full, completed from reference TRBV25-1 and TRBJ1-1, reads EADIYQTPRYLVIGTGKKITLECSQTMGHDKMYWYQQDPGMELHLIHYSYGVNSTEKGDLSSESTVSRIRTEHFPLTLESARPSHTSQYLCASSEVGLTEAFFGQGTRLTVV.

This chain connects TRBV6-6 to TRBJ2-7; tentatively, D is TRBD2 (7 bases). The CDR3 length is 14 residues. From germline, CDR1 is MNHNY and CDR2 SVGAGI (reference sequence). V lost 2 bases to trimming and J lost 5 bases, with 13 bases between them. The CDR3 DNA follows: TGTGCCAGCAGTTACGCGGGGGCCACCGACGAGCAGTACTTC. This sequence encodes CASSYAGATDEQYF.

The chain links TRBV4-2 to TRBJ1-6, with 11 nucleotides matching TRBD1. The V segment lost 4 bases and the J segment 5 bases; nucleotides outside the gene matches: 4. Germline V gives CDR1 LGHNA, CDR2 YNFKEQ. This CDR3 comprises 16 residues. The CDR3 nucleotides read TGTGCCAGCAGCCCAGGACAGGGGGCGAATAATTCACCCCTCCACTTT. Protein sequence: CASSPGQGANNSPLHF.

This clone was counted many times. The genes are TRBV11-2 and TRBJ2-7; 10 bases are shared with TRBD2. Trimming at V came to 5 bases and at J to 0 bases, leaving 7 bases not matched to a gene. The CDR3 runs 16 residues. CDR1 SGHAT and CDR2 FQNNGV come from the germline V gene. The chain's CDR3 is CASSPRSGGASYEQYF. The CDR3, as DNA: TGTGCCAGCAGCCCAAGGAGCGGGGGGGCCTCCTACGAGCAGTACTTC.

V usage is TRBV6-5 and J usage is TRBJ1-3; D might be TRBD1 (6 bases). CDR1 is MNHEY and CDR2 is SVGAGI in the germline V gene. Trimming shortened V by 0 bases and J by 4 bases, and 10 bases separated the two germline ends. The CDR3 covers 15 residues. CDR3 in amino acids: CASSYSTGRGNTIYF. As DNA, the CDR3 is TGTGCCAGCAGTTACTCTACAGGGCGGGGAAACACCATATATTTT.

This clone was found a few times. The chain couples TRBV6-1 to TRBJ1-3; D ambiguous. The germline V and J ends were trimmed by 3 bases and 1 base, with 13 bases remaining between them. Germline V CDR1 and CDR2: MNHNS, SASEGT. This CDR3 is 16 amino acids long. CDR3 protein: CASSEVASGSGNTIYF. CDR3 nucleotide sequence: TGTGCCAGCAGTGAGGTAGCCTCGGGGTCTGGAAACACCATATATTTT.

This chain joins TRBV5-1 and TRBJ2-5; D perhaps matches TRBD1 (5 bases). The germline V and J ends were trimmed by 0 bases and 5 bases, with 17 bases remaining between them. The CDR3 is made up of 16 amino acids. CDR1 is SGHRS, CDR2 YFSETQ, per germline. CDR3 DNA sequence: TGCGCCAGCAGCTTGGTTGTGGGGCGACAGCTGGAGACCCAGTACTTC. Encoded protein: CASSLVVGRQLETQYF.

The chain links TRBV4-2 to TRBJ2-1; D may be TRBD2 (7 bases). The CDR3 loop spans 15 amino acids. Germline-derived CDR1 and CDR2 are LGHNA and YNFKEQ. Trimming took off 1 base at V and 9 bases at J, with 16 bases between the two ends. DNA for the CDR3: TGTGCCAGCAGCCAAGGTCTCGGGGGGCCAGGTGAGCAGTTCTTC. As protein: CASSQGLGGPGEQFF.